The 20 T cell receptor beta chains in this list originate from one sample, sequenced in a study of a mutant IDH1 vaccine in newly diagnosed glioma. Repertoires were generated with immunoSEQ multiplex PCR, while TCRdb's copy carries only in-frame clones and drops some. The sample includes around 50,000 clones, roughly 83% of them seen just once. What these receptors recognize is not known. Stated time point: week 47, end of study. The study gave 300 ug of mutant IDH1 20-mer peptide per vaccine dose, with topical imiquimod. The sequencing used PBMCs, collected from a glioma patient whose treatment included an IDH1 peptide vaccine. The receptors derive from a woman in her twenties or thirties with glioma. Some clones in this sample may be carry-over from other donors' samples.

CDR3 sequence reads: CASRTGGGQPQHF. The CDR3 DNA reads as TGTGCCAGCAGGACAGGTGGGGGCCAGCCCCAGCATTTT. The chain joins TRBV27 to TRBJ1-5; the D gene is possibly TRBD1 (6 bases). V was pared by 6 bases and J by 7 bases, with 13 bases between. CDR3 length equals 13 residues. CDR1 is MNHEY and CDR2 is SMNVEV in the germline V gene (reference sequence).

This clone was counted only a few times. This specimen includes other DNA sequences encoding the same CDR3. The DNA for the CDR3 is TGTGCCAGTAGTACGACAGGAGGCACTGAAGCTTTCTTT. Its translation is CASSTTGGTEAFF. This rearrangement joins TRBV19 to TRBJ1-1, with D perhaps TRBD1 (6 bases). The V end was cut by 4 bases, the J end by 4 bases, with 10 bases between. The CDR3 has 13 residues. Germline V gene lookup returns CDR1 LNHDA and CDR2 SQIVND (reference sequence). The variable domain in full, with the rest retrieved from reference TRBV19 and TRBJ1-1, is DGGITQSPKYLFRKEGQNVTLSCEQNLNHDAMYWYRQDPGQGLRLIYYSQIVNDFQKGDIAEGYSVSREKKESFPLTVTSAQKNPTAFYLCASSTTGGTEAFFGQGTRLTVV.

The V call is TRBV9, the J call TRBJ2-2; 13 bases fit TRBD2. Germline V CDR1 and CDR2: SGDLS, YYNGEE. V lost 0 bases and J lost 0; bases outside the gene matches: 11. CDR3 length: 21 residues. The CDR3 here is CASSVETSGRNSLPNTGELFF. In DNA form, the CDR3 reads TGTGCCAGCAGCGTAGAGACTAGCGGGAGGAACTCTTTACCGAACACCGGGGAGCTGTTTTTT.

The rearrangement uses TRBV11-2 and TRBJ2-7, with a possible D match to TRBD2 (6 bases). This CDR3 region has 14 residues. Germline V gene data show CDR1 as SGHAT and CDR2 as FQNNGV. Trimming stripped 7 bases from V and 0 bases from J, with 13 bases between. The CDR3 region has the DNA TGTGCCAGCAACCTCCGGGACTCCTCCTACGAGCAGTACTTC. Amino acid sequence: CASNLRDSSYEQYF.

The chain recombines TRBV27 with TRBJ2-5, with 10 bases matching TRBD2. Trimming at V came to 1 base and at J to 5 bases, leaving 7 bases not matched to a gene. The germline CDR1 and CDR2 sequences are MNHEY and SMNVEV (reference sequence). The CDR3 has 16 amino acids. The CDR3 nucleotides are TGTGCCAGCAGTTTATGGGCTAGCGGGAGCCGGGAGACCCAGTACTTC. As protein: CASSLWASGSRETQYF.

This clone turned up a few times. The chain is built from TRBV25-1 and TRBJ1-2, with a possible D match to TRBD1 (5 bases). Trimming removed 2 bases from V and 8 bases from J, with 21 bases in between. Germline V CDR1 and CDR2: MGHDK, SYGVNS. The CDR3 is 16 residues long. CDR3 bases: TGTGCCAGCAGTGAAGCCACCGAGGGAACAGGCGAAGGCTACACCTTC. This codes for CASSEATEGTGEGYTF.

The chain links TRBV9 to TRBJ2-7, with 7 bases aligning to TRBD2. CDR3 size: 14 residues. Germline V lookup: CDR1 SGDLS, CDR2 YYNGEE. V lost 4 bases, J lost 6 bases, and 10 bases stayed unmatched. In DNA form, the CDR3 reads TGTGCCAGCAGCCCAGCGGGGAGGGTCAGCGAGCAGTACTTC. Its translation is CASSPAGRVSEQYF.

The V gene is TRBV10-2, the J gene TRBJ2-7, with D possibly TRBD1 on 5 matching bases. This CDR3 contains 14 residues. V was cut by 6 bases and J by 7 bases, with 19 bases left in between. Per germline, CDR1 WSHSY and CDR2 SAAADI. As DNA, the CDR3 is TGCGCCAGCAGGGGGTATGGGGCTATTCAAGAGCAGTACTTC. Its protein product is CASRGYGAIQEQYF.

The CDR3 region is CASSYGSEQFF. CDR3 DNA sequence: TGTGCCAGCAGTTACGGCAGTGAGCAGTTCTTC. V is TRBV14 and J is TRBJ2-1, with D hard to call. V lost 6 bases to trimming and J lost 9 bases, with 9 bases between them. CDR1 SGHDN and CDR2 FVKESK come from the germline V gene. The CDR3 loop spans 11 amino acids.

This clone showed up just a few times. The chain couples TRBV4-1 to TRBJ1-5; 7 nucleotides line up with TRBD1. This CDR3 is built from 17 residues. Per the germline V gene, CDR1 is MGHRA and CDR2 is YSYEKL. J lost 1 base, V lost 3 bases, and 9 bases had no gene match. CDR3 sequence reads: CASSHIQQGRSNQPQHF. DNA of the CDR3: TGCGCCAGCAGCCACATCCAACAGGGGCGCAGCAATCAGCCCCAGCATTTT.

This clone was detected only once. This rearrangement joins TRBV7-8 to TRBJ1-5; a weak D match, TRBD1 (5 bases). Germline values: CDR1 SGHVS, CDR2 FQNEAQ. The germline V and J ends were trimmed by 3 bases and 1 base, with 10 bases remaining between them. There are 15 residues in the CDR3. CDR3 amino acids: CASSFQGGSNQPQHF. CDR3 nucleotides: TGTGCCAGCAGCTTCCAGGGTGGAAGCAATCAGCCCCAGCATTTT.

V usage is TRBV11-2 and J usage is TRBJ1-2; D uncertain. The CDR3 is 13 amino acids. The germline V gene has CDR1 SGHAT and CDR2 FQNNGV. V dropped 3 bases and J dropped 6 bases, with 11 bases sitting between them. CDR3 coding DNA: TGTGCCAGCAGCTTGGAGGGTTCACATGGCTACACCTTC. Amino acids: CASSLEGSHGYTF.

As DNA, the CDR3 is TGCGCCAGCGCGCATCAGACTCCGCTAAGGGAGCTGTTTTTT. Its protein product is CASAHQTPLRELFF. The chain carries TRBV5-1 and TRBJ2-2, with D unclear. Trimming took 7 bases from V and 9 from J, leaving 19 bases between them. The CDR3 loop spans 14 amino acids. The germline V gene encodes CDR1 SGHRS and CDR2 YFSETQ.

The chain couples TRBV28 to TRBJ2-7; D possibly corresponds to TRBD1 (5 bases). This CDR3 contains 12 residues. V was shortened by 5 bases and J by 3 bases, with 8 bases between the two germline ends. Germline V lookup: CDR1 MDHEN, CDR2 SYDVKM. CDR3 DNA: TGTGCCAGCAGTCAAGGGGTCTACGAGCAGTACTTC. Its protein product is CASSQGVYEQYF.

V gene TRBV7-8 combines with J gene TRBJ2-1; TRBD2 agrees at 9 bases. Germline CDR1 and CDR2: SGHVS and FQNEAQ. The ends lost 8 bases at V and 8 bases at J; junction bases unmatched: 7. The CDR3 is 13 residues long. The chain's CDR3 is CASVLAGWDEQFF. The CDR3 nucleotides read TGTGCCAGCGTCCTAGCGGGATGGGATGAGCAGTTCTTC.

The genes are TRBV13 and TRBJ1-3; 8 bases match TRBD1. Germline V gives CDR1 PRHDT, CDR2 FYEKMQ (reference sequence). V gave up 5 bases and J gave up 0 bases; unmatched junction bases: 6. The CDR3 runs 16 residues. The DNA of the CDR3 is TGTGCCAGCAGCACCTGGACAGGGCACTCTGGAAACACCATATATTTT. Translation: CASSTWTGHSGNTIYF.

The V gene is TRBV29-1, the J gene TRBJ2-1, with D perhaps matching TRBD2 (6 bases). The V and J ends lost 3 bases and 8 bases respectively, with 14 bases between them. Germline V CDR1 and CDR2: SQVTM, ANQGSEA. The CDR3 has 13 amino acids. In DNA form, the CDR3 reads TGCAGCGTTGACGGACTAATGATCGATGAGCAGTTCTTC. Encoded protein: CSVDGLMIDEQFF.

This clone was observed a single time. This chain uses TRBV30 with TRBJ2-4; D might be TRBD2 (6 bases). This CDR3 has 14 residues. Trimming left V 5 bases short and J 0 bases short, with 11 bases between. Looked up from germline, CDR1 is GTSNPN and CDR2 is SVGIG (reference sequence). CDR3 coding DNA: TGTGCCTGGGCCGGGGGATTAGCCAAAAACATTCAGTACTTC. This sequence encodes CAWAGGLAKNIQYF.

The chain is built from TRBV7-3 and TRBJ1-1; the match to TRBD1 covers 10 bases. Germline-derived CDR1 and CDR2 are SGHTA and FQGTGA. This CDR3 has 14 residues. V gave up 1 base and J gave up 5 bases; unmatched junction bases: 1. CDR3 nucleotides: TGTGCCAGCAGCTTAAAGGGACAGGGGACTGAAGCTTTCTTT. Amino acid sequence: CASSLKGQGTEAFF.

The chain employs TRBV10-2 and TRBJ2-7; 9 nucleotides align to TRBD2. CDR3 size: 15 residues. J lost 2 bases, V lost 6 bases, and 8 bases had no gene match. The germline gives CDR1 WSHSY, CDR2 SAAADI. CDR3 coding DNA: TGCGCCAGCAGGTATGGGCGGGAGGGAACCTACGAGCAGTACTTC. Translating it yields CASRYGREGTYEQYF.